These 19 T cell receptor beta chains share one sample of origin, sequenced in a study of shared clonotypes between healthy human individuals. The method was immunoSEQ multiplex PCR; TCRdb's version includes in-frame clones alone and lacks a portion of them. The sample shows around 2.5 million clones, roughly 93% of them seen only once. Specimen: naive CD4+ T cells from PBMCs. Regarding subset: CD45RA+ positively selected. The receptors stem from a man between 18 and 29 years old in good health. Some clones in this sample may be carry-over from other donors' samples.

Here the CDR3 reads CASSPPRGRATDTQYF. The CDR3 nucleotides are TGTGCCAGCAGCCCCCCTAGGGGGAGGGCCACAGATACGCAGTATTTT. This chain connects TRBV7-9 to TRBJ2-3; TRBD2 might be the D (7 bases). Germline assignment: CDR1 SEHNR and CDR2 FQNEAQ (reference sequence). The V end lost 5 bases, the J end lost 2 bases, and 17 bases lay between the germline ends. CDR3 length equals 16 residues.

This chain joins TRBV25-1 and TRBJ1-6; no reliable D call. This CDR3 has 14 amino acids. The V end was cut by 3 bases, the J end by 9 bases, with 12 bases between. Germline V gives CDR1 MGHDK, CDR2 SYGVNS. The CDR3 region has the DNA TGTGCCAGCAGTGATGGGGTTTGGGGTTCACCCCTCCACTTT. It codes for CASSDGVWGSPLHF.

The rearrangement joins TRBV14 to TRBJ2-5, with unresolved D. With 3 bases removed from V and 4 bases from J, the gap between germline ends came to 6 bases. There are 12 residues in the CDR3. Per germline, CDR1 SGHDN and CDR2 FVKESK. The CDR3 is CASSQPLETQYF. CDR3 sequence (DNA): TGTGCCAGCAGCCAGCCCCTAGAGACCCAGTACTTC.

The chain is built from TRBV6-1 and TRBJ1-4; the match to TRBD1 covers 7 bases. Germline assignment: CDR1 MNHNS and CDR2 SASEGT. The CDR3 runs to 13 residues. Losses at the gene ends were 6 bases for V and 5 bases for J; bases not matched to a gene: 3. CDR3 sequence: CASRETGNEKLFF. The CDR3 DNA is TGTGCCAGCAGAGAGACAGGGAATGAAAAACTGTTTTTT.

As DNA, the CDR3 is TGTGCCAGCAGTTTACATCGGACAGCCAACACTGAAGCTTTCTTT. It encodes CASSLHRTANTEAFF. This chain connects TRBV28 to TRBJ1-1, with D tentatively TRBD1 (6 bases). This CDR3 has 15 residues. CDR1 and CDR2 from the germline V gene are MDHEN and SYDVKM. V shed 2 bases and J shed 2 bases, with 12 bases lying between them.

Remarks on this clone: The sample contains more than one DNA sequence encoding this CDR3. The chain links TRBV7-9 to TRBJ2-7, with 7 nucleotides matching TRBD2. V shed 0 bases, J shed 4 bases, and the junction held 0 bases outside the gene matches. The CDR3 is 13 residues long. In germline, CDR1 is SEHNR, CDR2 FQNEAQ (reference sequence). CDR3 protein: CASSLAGGYEQYF. The CDR3 DNA reads TGTGCCAGCAGCTTAGCGGGGGGGTACGAGCAGTACTTC.

The chain carries TRBV28 and TRBJ2-6; TRBD1 matches 8 bases. Trimming cost V 6 bases and J 4 bases; bases outside gene matches: 8. The CDR3 consists of 16 residues. Germline CDR1 and CDR2: MDHEN and SYDVKM. The CDR3 bases are TGTGCCAGCAGCGGACAGGGAAGGCCCGGGGCCAACGTCCTGACTTTC. It specifies CASSGQGRPGANVLTF.

This chain connects TRBV5-1 to TRBJ1-1; possible D gene TRBD1, 6 bases. Germline lookup yields CDR1 SGHRS and CDR2 YFSETQ. This CDR3 spans 16 amino acids. Trimming removed 4 bases at V and 1 base at J, with 17 bases between. The chain's CDR3 is CASSPGYGGENTEAFF. The CDR3 coding sequence is TGCGCCAGCAGCCCGGGGTACGGGGGCGAGAACACTGAAGCTTTCTTT.

This clone was recorded a few times. CDR3 region: CASSPRTGGFDGYTF. CDR3 nucleotides: TGTGCCAGCAGCCCTCGGACAGGGGGCTTTGATGGCTACACCTTC. V usage is TRBV5-5 and J usage is TRBJ1-2; TRBD1 matches 11 bases. The V segment lost 4 bases and the J segment 6 bases; nucleotides outside the gene matches: 8. CDR1 is SGHKS and CDR2 is YYEKEE in the germline V gene (reference sequence). The CDR3 runs 15 residues.

V gene TRBV6-5 combines with J gene TRBJ2-7, with D hard to call. V lost 8 bases and J 1 base, leaving 15 bases between the germline ends. CDR3 size: 14 residues. Per germline, CDR1 MNHEY and CDR2 SVGAGI. The CDR3 loop reads CASRRQVASYEQYF. The CDR3 DNA reads as TGTGCCAGCCGTCGGCAGGTAGCTTCCTACGAGCAGTACTTC.

This clone was seen only once. The V gene is TRBV6-6, the J gene TRBJ1-3; TRBD1 matches 9 bases. CDR1 is MNHNY, CDR2 SVGAGI, per germline (reference sequence). V was clipped by 8 bases and J by 9 bases; unmatched bases: 5. The CDR3 is 12 residues long. The CDR3 is CASFAQGATIYF. Written as DNA, the CDR3 is TGTGCCAGCTTTGCACAGGGGGCCACCATATATTTT.

This clone appeared a single time. The chain combines TRBV5-1 with TRBJ1-2; no firm D call. The CDR3 totals 14 residues. V lost 5 bases and J lost 4, with 15 bases in between. Germline loops: CDR1 SGHRS, CDR2 YFSETQ. The CDR3 loop is CASSVLWVLYGYTF. The CDR3 DNA reads TGCGCCAGCAGTGTCCTGTGGGTCCTCTATGGCTACACCTTC.

This chain joins TRBV2 and TRBJ2-2; D is ambiguous. Germline V CDR1 and CDR2: SNHLY, FYNNEI. Trimming removed 3 bases at V and 4 bases at J, with 12 bases between. The CDR3 totals 15 residues. CDR3 protein: CASSDMLPGTGELFF. The CDR3 DNA is TGTGCCAGCAGTGATATGCTCCCGGGCACCGGGGAGCTGTTTTTT. The whole variable domain, filled in from reference TRBV2 and TRBJ2-2, reads EPEVTQTPSHQVTQMGQEVILRCVPISNHLYFYWYRQILGQKVEFLVSFYNNEISEKSEIFDDQFSVERPDGSNFTLKIRSTKLEDSAMYFCASSDMLPGTGELFFGEGSRLTVL.

This chain links TRBV11-3 with TRBJ1-1; D call uncertain. The CDR3 runs to 13 residues. V shed 4 bases and J shed 8 bases, with 14 bases lying between them. The germline V gene encodes CDR1 SGHNT and CDR2 YENEEA. CDR3 loop: CASSSPPQVEAFF. Written as DNA, the CDR3 is TGTGCCAGCAGCTCACCACCTCAGGTGGAAGCTTTCTTT.

This CDR3 is CASRLLNRGSSYNEQFF. CDR3 coding DNA: TGTGCCAGCAGGCTACTTAACAGGGGGAGCTCCTACAATGAGCAGTTCTTC. The V gene is TRBV5-6, the J gene TRBJ2-1; 8 positions agree with TRBD1. Germline V gene lookup returns CDR1 SGHDT and CDR2 YYEEEE. After removal of 5 bases from V and 0 bases from J, the junction contained 10 bases not matched to a gene. The CDR3 extends over 17 amino acids. The full variable domain, with the rest looked up from reference TRBV5-6 and TRBJ2-1, is DAGVTQSPTHLIKTRGQQVTLRCSPKSGHDTVSWYQQALGQGPQFIFQYYEEEERQRGNFPDRFSGHQFPNYSSELNVNALLLGDSALYLCASRLLNRGSSYNEQFFGPGTRLTVL.

This rearrangement joins TRBV5-1 to TRBJ2-5, with D perhaps matching TRBD1 or TRBD2 (6 bases each). V gave up 3 bases and J gave up 5 bases, with 14 bases separating them. The germline CDR1 and CDR2 sequences are SGHRS and YFSETQ. The CDR3 extends over 14 amino acids. CDR3 in amino acids: CASSSPGAGETQYF. The CDR3 DNA follows: TGCGCCAGCAGCTCCCCGGGGGCGGGGGAGACCCAGTACTTC.

The chain has TRBV10-3 and TRBJ2-3; the match to TRBD2 covers 10 bases. The V gene end was trimmed by 8 bases and the J gene end by 1 base; junction bases not matched to a gene: 30. The CDR3 extends over 23 amino acids. CDR1 ENHRY and CDR2 SYGVKD come from the germline V gene. CDR3 protein: CAIESGPPWRSGRASLGTDTQYF. Here the CDR3 DNA reads TGTGCCATCGAGTCAGGACCGCCGTGGAGGAGCGGGAGGGCCTCGTTGGGCACAGATACGCAGTATTTT.

The J gene is TRBJ2-1, the V gene TRBV5-1; D gene uncertain. Trimming pared 3 bases from V and 7 bases from J, leaving 8 bases between. This CDR3 is built from 12 residues. Germline-derived CDR1 and CDR2 are SGHRS and YFSETQ. The CDR3 nucleotides are TGCGCCAGCAGCTACACAAGGAATGAGCAGTTCTTC. It codes for CASSYTRNEQFF.

The CDR3 DNA sequence: TGTGCCAGCAGCTTAGGTCGGCGGGGAATTGAGCAGTTCTTC. Protein: CASSLGRRGIEQFF. The gene calls are TRBV7-2 and TRBJ2-1, with D possibly TRBD2 on 6 matching bases. The ends were cut back, 1 base at V and 9 bases at J, with 13 bases in the middle. Germline CDR1 and CDR2: SGHTA and FQGNSA. The CDR3 is made up of 14 amino acids.